These 26 T cell receptor beta chains originate from one sample sequenced in a study of technical replicates of blood from a few donors. Measured with immunoSEQ multiplex PCR; TCRdb has only the in-frame clones, and not every one. The sample comprises 75,000 to 100,000 clones, 95% of which are singletons, and over 0.25% rests with the top ten. The sequencing sample was made of T cells isolated from PBMCs. These TCRs come from a human donor in good health.

The gene calls are TRBV27 and TRBJ2-5; TRBD2 is a possible D gene (5 bases). V was cut by 8 bases and J by 0 bases, with 10 bases left in between. CDR1 and CDR2 from the germline V gene are MNHEY and SMNVEV (reference sequence). This CDR3 contains 13 residues. CDR3 DNA: TGTGCCAGCGGGTTAGCGTACCAAGAGACCCAGTACTTC. It translates to CASGLAYQETQYF.

The chain joins TRBV7-2 to TRBJ1-3, with a possible D match to TRBD1 (6 bases). Trimming left V 5 bases short and J 0 bases short, with 11 bases between. This CDR3 has 15 amino acids. Germline CDR1 is SGHTA and CDR2 is FQGNSA. CDR3 loop: CASSPKTGSGNTIYF. The CDR3 DNA follows: TGTGCCAGCAGCCCGAAGACAGGCTCTGGAAACACCATATATTTT.

This rearrangement joins TRBV4-1 to TRBJ1-1; D might be TRBD1 (5 bases). V lost 1 base and J 7 bases, leaving 13 bases between the germline ends. This CDR3 is 14 amino acids long. Looked up from germline, CDR1 is MGHRA and CDR2 is YSYEKL. CDR3 DNA: TGCGCCAGCAGCCAAGCGACAGAGGAGTATGAAGCTTTCTTT. It encodes CASSQATEEYEAFF.

V gene TRBV10-1 combines with J gene TRBJ2-1; weak D call: TRBD1 (5 bases). The CDR3 is 13 residues long. V was pared by 3 bases and J by 5 bases, with 8 bases between. From germline, CDR1 is WNHNN and CDR2 SYGVQD (reference sequence). In DNA form, the CDR3 reads TGCGCCAGCAGTGAAAGGGGTGACAATGAGCAGTTCTTC. Protein product: CASSERGDNEQFF.

The chain combines TRBV2 with TRBJ2-2, with TRBD2 identical over 8 bases. CDR3 length equals 16 residues. Germline values: CDR1 SNHLY, CDR2 FYNNEI. V lost 4 bases and J lost 5; bases outside the gene matches: 9. CDR3 nucleotides: TGTGCCAGCAGTGGAGGAGGCGGGAGGCGTACCGGGGAGCTGTTTTTT. Protein sequence: CASSGGGGRRTGELFF.

The genes are TRBV19 and TRBJ2-3, with TRBD2 matching 14 bases. The CDR3 is 16 residues long. CDR1 is LNHDA and CDR2 is SQIVND in the germline V gene (reference sequence). Unmatched junction bases numbered 4, after V lost 5 bases and J lost 3 bases. This CDR3 reads CASSLRLAGGTDTQYF. The CDR3 coding sequence is TGTGCCAGTAGTCTCCGACTAGCGGGGGGGACAGATACGCAGTATTTT.

CDR3 DNA: TGTGCCAGCAGCCCAGCGGGGGGCCGGGAACAAGAGACCCAGTACTTC. Translation gives CASSPAGGREQETQYF. The rearrangement joins TRBV5-4 to TRBJ2-5; TRBD2 matches 9 bases. V lost 4 bases to trimming and J lost 2 bases; unmatched junction nucleotides: 9. Per the germline V gene, CDR1 is SGHNT and CDR2 is YYREEE (reference sequence). The CDR3 runs 16 residues.

The rearrangement uses TRBV9 and TRBJ2-3, with 8 bases fitting TRBD2. This CDR3 has 17 residues. Germline V CDR1 and CDR2: SGDLS, YYNGEE. The V gene end was trimmed by 3 bases and the J gene end by 1 base; junction bases not matched to a gene: 10. This CDR3 reads CASSAKLAGSGTDTQYF. In DNA form, the CDR3 reads TGTGCCAGCAGCGCAAAATTAGCGGGATCAGGCACAGATACGCAGTATTTT.

The chain has TRBV29-1 and TRBJ2-1; D remains unclear. The V gene's germline CDR1 is SQVTM and CDR2 ANQGSEA. V was cut by 2 bases and J by 0 bases, with 5 bases left in between. The CDR3 extends over 13 amino acids. CDR3 protein: CSVEKASYNEQFF. CDR3 DNA: TGCAGCGTTGAAAAAGCCTCCTACAATGAGCAGTTCTTC.

The CDR3 spells CASSSPGYGIYGYTF. Written as DNA, the CDR3 is TGTGCCAGCAGTTCACCAGGGTACGGAATCTATGGCTACACCTTC. The chain employs TRBV27 and TRBJ1-2, with a weak D call TRBD1 (5 bases). The CDR3 runs 15 residues. CDR1 is MNHEY, CDR2 SMNVEV, per germline (reference sequence). Trimming removed 4 bases at V and 4 bases at J, with 16 bases between.

V usage is TRBV7-9 and J usage is TRBJ2-7; no definite D call. V shed 5 bases and J shed 1 base, with 15 bases lying between them. Germline lookup yields CDR1 SEHNR and CDR2 FQNEAQ (reference sequence). CDR3 length: 15 amino acids. The CDR3 loop is CASSPTGALSYEQYF. CDR3 sequence (DNA): TGTGCCAGCAGCCCGACTGGAGCTTTATCCTACGAGCAGTACTTC.

The V call is TRBV6-5, the J call TRBJ1-1, with 10 bases matching TRBD1. The germline CDR1 and CDR2 sequences are MNHEY and SVGAGI. CDR3 size: 15 residues. V lost 5 bases, J lost 4 bases, and 7 bases stayed unmatched. The CDR3 is CASSTPGQGLTEAFF. CDR3 nucleotides: TGTGCCAGCAGTACCCCGGGACAGGGGCTCACTGAAGCTTTCTTT.

This chain connects TRBV28 to TRBJ1-1, with D unclear. V dropped 5 bases and J dropped 9 bases, with 13 bases sitting between them. The CDR3 covers 12 residues. Germline V gene sequence: CDR1 MDHEN, CDR2 SYDVKM. In nucleotides, the CDR3 is TGTGCCAGCAGTACCCCGAGTCCCCAAGCTTTCTTT. As protein: CASSTPSPQAFF.

As DNA, the CDR3 is TGTGCCAGCAGCGACCCGACAGAAGCTAACTATGGCTACACCTTC. The encoded protein is CASSDPTEANYGYTF. The chain carries TRBV14 and TRBJ1-2, with TRBD1 as a possible D gene (5 bases). The CDR3 loop spans 15 amino acids. V lost 5 bases and J 0 bases, leaving 13 bases between the germline ends. Germline values: CDR1 SGHDN, CDR2 FVKESK.

This clone was counted once. The chain recombines TRBV5-1 with TRBJ2-7, with 10 bases fitting TRBD1. V was clipped by 4 bases and J by 5 bases; unmatched bases: 6. The germline CDR1 and CDR2 sequences are SGHRS and YFSETQ. CDR3 size: 14 residues. The CDR3 sequence is CASSAGQGFDEQYF. Written as DNA, the CDR3 is TGCGCCAGCAGCGCGGGACAGGGGTTCGACGAGCAGTACTTC.

This sequence joins TRBV19 and TRBJ1-5; maybe TRBD1 (6 bases). This CDR3 is 15 amino acids long. With 4 bases removed from V and 0 bases from J, the gap between germline ends came to 10 bases. Germline V gene data show CDR1 as LNHDA and CDR2 as SQIVND (reference sequence). CDR3: CASSTTGVSNQPQHF. The CDR3, as DNA: TGTGCCAGTAGTACGACAGGAGTTAGCAATCAGCCCCAGCATTTT.

The chain employs TRBV7-7 and TRBJ2-5, with D possibly TRBD1 on 5 matching bases. V lost 1 base and J lost 2, with 11 bases in between. The length of the CDR3 is 15 residues. CDR1 SSHAT and CDR2 FNYEAQ come from the germline V gene (reference sequence). The CDR3 DNA sequence: TGTGCCAGCAGCTTAGTATGGGGCACTCAAGAGACCCAGTACTTC. It translates to CASSLVWGTQETQYF.

The chain employs TRBV2 and TRBJ1-2; D might be TRBD1 (5 bases). Trimming cost V 6 bases and J 8 bases, with 22 bases left between them. The V gene's germline CDR1 is SNHLY and CDR2 FYNNEI. CDR3 size: 15 residues. CDR3: CASSETQAGTGGYTF. CDR3 in DNA: TGTGCCAGCAGCGAAACCCAGGCCGGGACTGGGGGCTACACCTTC. The full variable domain, rest sourced from reference TRBV2 and TRBJ1-2, is EPEVTQTPSHQVTQMGQEVILRCVPISNHLYFYWYRQILGQKVEFLVSFYNNEISEKSEIFDDQFSVERPDGSNFTLKIRSTKLEDSAMYFCASSETQAGTGGYTFGSGTRLTVV.

This rearrangement joins TRBV4-1 to TRBJ2-1, with 11 positions matching TRBD2. The V segment lost 4 bases and the J segment 3 bases; nucleotides outside the gene matches: 2. The length of the CDR3 is 15 residues. Germline V gives CDR1 MGHRA, CDR2 YSYEKL. Here the CDR3 DNA reads TGCGCCAGCAGCCCGGGACTAGCGGACTACAATGAGCAGTTCTTC. It codes for CASSPGLADYNEQFF.

The rearrangement links TRBV19 to TRBJ1-1; D is ambiguous. Germline CDR1 reads LNHDA; CDR2 reads SQIVND (reference sequence). CDR3 length equals 13 residues. V gave up 8 bases and J gave up 1 base, with 11 bases separating them. Here the CDR3 reads CASAFQANTEAFF. In DNA form, the CDR3 reads TGTGCCAGTGCGTTTCAAGCGAACACTGAAGCTTTCTTT.

This clone was observed once. The V and J genes are TRBV18 and TRBJ2-7; possibly TRBD2 for D (6 bases). Trimming took 2 bases from V and 2 from J, leaving 10 bases between them. The germline V gene encodes CDR1 KGHSH and CDR2 LQKENI. The CDR3 totals 14 residues. The CDR3 nucleotides are TGTGCCAGCTCACCATTGGAGGGGACCTACGAGCAGTACTTC. Translating gives CASSPLEGTYEQYF.

The gene calls are TRBV9 and TRBJ2-1, with unresolved D. Germline V gives CDR1 SGDLS, CDR2 YYNGEE. The V end was cut by 0 bases, the J end by 0 bases, with 7 bases between. CDR3 length: 15 amino acids. Here the CDR3 DNA reads TGTGCCAGCAGCGTAGGTGGCGGCTCCTACAATGAGCAGTTCTTC. Protein sequence: CASSVGGGSYNEQFF.

This sequence joins TRBV28 and TRBJ2-1; D gene ambiguous. From germline, CDR1 is MDHEN and CDR2 SYDVKM. Trimming left V 5 bases short and J 4 bases short, with 3 bases between. The CDR3 contains 11 residues. CDR3 amino acids: CASSLYNEQFF. CDR3 coding DNA: TGTGCCAGCAGTCTTTACAATGAGCAGTTCTTC.

The chain is built from TRBV5-6 and TRBJ2-4; a possible D gene is TRBD2 (6 bases). This CDR3 region has 15 residues. CDR1 and CDR2 from the germline V gene are SGHDT and YYEEEE. V was trimmed by 3 bases and J by 0 bases, leaving 10 bases between them. The CDR3 sequence: CASSSEGLAKNIQYF. The DNA of the CDR3 is TGTGCCAGCAGCTCGGAGGGACTAGCCAAAAACATTCAGTACTTC.

This chain links TRBV9 with TRBJ2-5; 12 nucleotides line up with TRBD1. The V and J ends lost 0 bases and 5 bases, in that order; junction bases with no gene match: 5. The germline V gene has CDR1 SGDLS and CDR2 YYNGEE. CDR3 length: 16 residues. The CDR3 sequence: CASSVVGTGGRETQYF. In nucleotides, the CDR3 is TGTGCCAGCAGCGTAGTTGGGACAGGGGGCCGGGAGACCCAGTACTTC.

This chain joins TRBV5-1 and TRBJ1-1; 10 bases match TRBD1. The CDR3 extends over 15 amino acids. V lost 4 bases to trimming and J lost 4 bases; unmatched junction nucleotides: 7. Germline V gene sequence: CDR1 SGHRS, CDR2 YFSETQ. This chain's CDR3 is CASSPTGGGVTEAFF. CDR3 DNA: TGCGCCAGCAGCCCGACAGGGGGCGGCGTCACTGAAGCTTTCTTT.